The sample holds a few counts of the clone carrying this TCR beta chain. The sample is drawn from a study of T-cell memory formation after mild COVID-19. Study-wide context: TCR clustering was largely donor specific.

From 5'RACE with constant-segment primers came TCR alpha and TCR beta cDNA libraries that carried sample barcodes and UMIs. TCRdb reprocessed the 5' RACE reads with MiXCR, giving one entry per CDR3 protein. Found here are 580,000 or so distinct CDR3 sequences, around 16% of them singletons; the top ten hold about 7.4%. The CDR3 spans 16 residues. J was trimmed by 3 bases and V by 5 bases; bases with no gene match: 11. Germline V lookup: CDR1 SEHNR, CDR2 FQNEAQ (reference sequence). This sequence joins TRBV7-9 and TRBJ1-2, with 8 bases aligning to TRBD1. Material: PBMCs or a T cell subset sorted from them (not recorded which). The sequence came from an adult woman who had mild COVID-19 (a few samples of this study predate the infection). Cell type and time point are not known. The chain's CDR3 is CASSGPPGGADYGYTF. The CDR3 bases are TGTGCCAGCAGCGGTCCCCCAGGGGGCGCGGACTATGGCTACACCTTC. Drawing the rest from reference TRBV7-9 and TRBJ1-2, the complete variable domain is DTGVSQNPRHKITKRGQNVTFRCDPISEHNRLYWYRQTLGQGPEFLTYFQNEAQLEKSRLLSDRFSAERPKGSFSTLEIQRTEQGDSAMYLCASSGPPGGADYGYTFGSGTRLTVV.